Below, one T cell receptor beta chain is given with its context. Antigen: not known. The data originate from a study of cytotoxic CD8 clonotypes in ibrutinib-treated CLL. Broader study findings: Clonotypes that were public were uncommon, and they contracted or stayed stable on treatment.

TCRdb keeps only in-frame clones here, not all; method: immunoSEQ multiplex PCR. This sample yields some 120,000 clones, of which about 85% are seen a single time; 3.3% belongs to the top ten. The receptor's source is a human donor with chronic lymphocytic leukemia. The material sequenced was PBMCs, taken after 24 months of ibrutinib treatment.

The CDR3, as DNA: TGCGCCAGCAGCTTCGGAGGGGCGTACACCGGGGAGCTGTTTTTT. As protein: CASSFGGAYTGELFF. V usage is TRBV5-1 and J usage is TRBJ2-2, with D perhaps TRBD2 (6 bases). Germline CDR1 is SGHRS and CDR2 is YFSETQ. Trimming pared 2 bases from V and 3 bases from J, leaving 11 bases between. The CDR3 loop spans 15 amino acids. Full variable domain (rest looked up from reference TRBV5-1 and TRBJ2-2): KAGVTQTPRYLIKTRGQQVTLSCSPISGHRSVSWYQQTPGQGLQFLFEYFSETQRNKGNFPGRFSGRQFSNSRSEMNVSTLELGDSALYLCASSFGGAYTGELFFGEGSRLTVL.